These 21 T cell receptor beta chains were sequenced from one sample in a study of PD-L1 blockade in urothelial cancer. The method was immunoSEQ multiplex PCR; TCRdb's version includes in-frame clones alone and lacks a portion of them. Here the sample spans approximately 28,000 clones, roughly 80% being singletons. Noted time point: peripheral blood 6 weeks after treatment start. The material sequenced was PBMCs, taken around atezolizumab (anti-PD-L1) treatment. Source of these receptors: an older man with urothelial cancer.

This sequence joins TRBV5-5 and TRBJ1-1, with D possibly matching TRBD1 (6 bases). The CDR3 loop spans 15 amino acids. From germline, CDR1 is SGHKS and CDR2 YYEKEE (reference sequence). V lost 4 bases and J 2 bases, leaving 15 bases between the germline ends. CDR3: CASSKRTATNTEAFF. Here the CDR3 DNA reads TGTGCCAGCAGCAAACGGACAGCCACTAACACTGAAGCTTTCTTT.

This clone was counted only a few times. This chain uses TRBV5-1 with TRBJ1-1, with 7 positions matching TRBD1. Per the germline V gene, CDR1 is SGHRS and CDR2 is YFSETQ. V shed 4 bases, J shed 0 bases, and the junction held 6 bases outside the gene matches. CDR3 length equals 15 residues. As DNA, the CDR3 is TGCGCCAGCAGCCCAAGGGGACAGTTGAACACTGAAGCTTTCTTT. Protein: CASSPRGQLNTEAFF.

The chain employs TRBV4-1 and TRBJ2-7; maybe TRBD2 (5 bases). V was cut by 0 bases and J by 9 bases, with 12 bases left in between. The CDR3 is 13 residues long. Germline lookup yields CDR1 MGHRA and CDR2 YSYEKL. In nucleotides, the CDR3 is TGCGCCAGCAGCCAAGATGTGGGAGCGGTGCAGTACTTC. Translating gives CASSQDVGAVQYF.

The CDR3 DNA follows: TGTGCCAGCAGCTGGGGGGTGGAAGAGACCCAGTACTTC. Translation gives CASSWGVEETQYF. The V gene is TRBV7-7, the J gene TRBJ2-5, with D tentatively TRBD2 (6 bases). This CDR3 is built from 13 residues. V was trimmed by 4 bases and J by 3 bases, leaving 9 bases between them. Germline lookup yields CDR1 SSHAT and CDR2 FNYEAQ (reference sequence).

This clone has more than one count but fewer than ten. V usage is TRBV5-4 and J usage is TRBJ2-3; TRBD1 agrees at 7 bases. Germline assignment: CDR1 SGHNT and CDR2 YYREEE (reference sequence). The CDR3 consists of 15 residues. Trimming took 5 bases from V and 1 from J; bases not matched to a gene: 7. The CDR3 sequence is CASSSYRGRTDTQYF. CDR3 coding DNA: TGTGCCAGCAGTAGCTACAGGGGCCGCACAGATACGCAGTATTTT.

This clone was seen a single time. The V call is TRBV7-8, the J call TRBJ1-1; D possibly corresponds to TRBD1 (6 bases). Trimming took off 5 bases at V and 4 bases at J, with 20 bases between the two ends. CDR3 length equals 16 residues. Germline V gives CDR1 SGHVS, CDR2 FQNEAQ. CDR3 protein: CASSLTAGRGGTEAFF. CDR3 bases: TGTGCCAGCAGCCTTACAGCGGGGAGGGGGGGCACTGAAGCTTTCTTT.

This clone was seen a few times. The chain carries TRBV7-9 and TRBJ1-1, with D possibly being TRBD1 (6 bases). V lost 1 base to trimming and J lost 2 bases, with 17 bases between them. The CDR3 length is 17 residues. Per the germline V gene, CDR1 is SEHNR and CDR2 is FQNEAQ (reference sequence). In nucleotides, the CDR3 is TGTGCCAGCAGCTTAGTGGTGGGGGCAGGTTCCAACACTGAAGCTTTCTTT. Its protein product is CASSLVVGAGSNTEAFF. Filled out from reference TRBV7-9 and TRBJ1-1, the complete variable domain reads DTGVSQNPRHKITKRGQNVTFRCDPISEHNRLYWYRQTLGQGPEFLTYFQNEAQLEKSRLLSDRFSAERPKGSFSTLEIQRTEQGDSAMYLCASSLVVGAGSNTEAFFGQGTRLTVV.

The chain combines TRBV28 with TRBJ2-7; 7 nucleotides agree with TRBD2. The CDR3 length is 16 residues. Germline trimming cut 2 bases from V and 2 bases from J; bases unmatched to any gene: 9. Germline V gene sequence: CDR1 MDHEN, CDR2 SYDVKM. The chain's CDR3 is CASSLGGGGQPYEQYF. The CDR3, as DNA: TGTGCCAGCAGTTTAGGCGGGGGAGGGCAACCCTACGAGCAGTACTTC.

This clone was observed once. The chain is built from TRBV29-1 and TRBJ1-1; D not certain. The CDR3 length is 12 residues. The ends were cut back, 3 bases at V and 5 bases at J, with 10 bases in the middle. Germline CDR1 SQVTM, CDR2 ANQGSEA. The CDR3 DNA follows: TGCAGCGTTGACAGAGGGTTTACTGAAGCTTTCTTT. Its translation: CSVDRGFTEAFF. Full variable domain (rest looked up from reference TRBV29-1 and TRBJ1-1): SAVISQKPSRDICQRGTSLTIQCQVDSQVTMMFWYRQQPGQSLTLIATANQGSEATYESGFVIDKFPISRPNLTFSTLTVSNMSPEDSSIYLCSVDRGFTEAFFGQGTRLTVV.

This chain uses TRBV5-4 with TRBJ2-1; the match to TRBD2 covers 14 bases. The CDR3 contains 15 residues. The trim removed 4 bases at V and 9 bases at J, leaving 6 bases unmatched. Germline V gives CDR1 SGHNT, CDR2 YYREEE (reference sequence). Written as DNA, the CDR3 is TGTGCCAGCAGCCCGACTAGCGGGAGGGCCGGTGAGCAGTTCTTC. Protein: CASSPTSGRAGEQFF.

The table lists this clone with a few counts. The rearrangement joins TRBV9 to TRBJ2-3; perhaps TRBD2 as D (6 bases). This CDR3 comprises 14 residues. CDR1 SGDLS and CDR2 YYNGEE come from the germline V gene. V was shortened by 4 bases and J by 0 bases, with 9 bases between the two germline ends. This chain's CDR3 is CASSPSGSTDTQYF. Here the CDR3 DNA reads TGTGCCAGCAGCCCGAGCGGGAGCACAGATACGCAGTATTTT.

This chain joins TRBV25-1 and TRBJ2-6, with 9 positions matching TRBD1. The CDR3 is 18 residues long. V lost 8 bases, J lost 3 bases, and 14 bases stayed unmatched. Germline-derived CDR1 and CDR2 are MGHDK and SYGVNS. CDR3 in amino acids: CASAQTGGWLRGANVLTF. In nucleotides, the CDR3 is TGTGCCAGCGCCCAGACAGGGGGTTGGCTGCGTGGGGCCAACGTCCTGACTTTC.

The V gene is TRBV30, the J gene TRBJ1-2, with D tentatively TRBD1 (5 bases). The CDR3 sequence is 15 residues long. V was pared by 0 bases and J by 5 bases, with 16 bases between. Germline-derived CDR1 and CDR2 are GTSNPN and SVGIG (reference sequence). The CDR3 nucleotides are TGTGCCTGGAGTGTACCGGGGGGTCCTTGGTATGGCTACACCTTC. This codes for CAWSVPGGPWYGYTF.

DNA of the CDR3: TGTGCCAGCAGTGGAGCAGGGGTAGGCAATCAGCCCCAGCATTTT. The encoded protein is CASSGAGVGNQPQHF. The chain links TRBV6-1 to TRBJ1-5; possible D gene TRBD1, 6 bases. The CDR3 is 15 residues long. Germline CDR1 MNHNS, CDR2 SASEGT. Trimming took off 4 bases at V and 2 bases at J, with 12 bases between the two ends.

The sample holds a few counts of this clone. This rearrangement joins TRBV30 to TRBJ1-6; 7 bases are a match to TRBD1. V shed 2 bases, J shed 10 bases, and the junction held 11 bases outside the gene matches. CDR1 GTSNPN and CDR2 SVGIG come from the germline V gene (reference sequence). The CDR3 spans 15 residues. The CDR3 loop is CAWSREGRGISPLHF. The DNA of the CDR3 is TGTGCCTGGAGTCGGGAGGGCAGGGGGATCTCACCCCTCCACTTT.

The V call is TRBV7-2, the J call TRBJ1-2; no firm D call. CDR3 size: 15 residues. V lost 5 bases to trimming and J lost 3 bases, with 16 bases between them. Per the germline V gene, CDR1 is SGHTA and CDR2 is FQGNSA. This CDR3 is CASSPDTRSDYGYTF. The DNA of the CDR3 is TGTGCCAGCAGCCCCGACACTAGATCTGACTATGGCTACACCTTC.

This chain uses TRBV12-2 with TRBJ2-3; the DNA was not compared with TRBD2, the D call given in the table. TRBV12-2 is a pseudogene. This CDR3 spans 16 amino acids. For the CDR3, the DNA is TGTGCAAGTCGCTTAGTTGTCGGGAGGAACGCAGATACGCAGTATTTT. It translates to CASRLVVGRNADTQYF.

J is TRBJ2-2 and V is TRBV7-9; TRBD1 matches 12 bases. The CDR3 has 17 residues. Looked up from germline, CDR1 is SEHNR and CDR2 is FQNEAQ (reference sequence). J was trimmed by 4 bases and V by 5 bases; bases with no gene match: 8. CDR3 in DNA: TGTGCCAGCAGCCCCCTTGTGGGACAGGGGGCCACCGGGGAGCTGTTTTTT. It specifies CASSPLVGQGATGELFF.

V usage is TRBV6-5 and J usage is TRBJ1-2, with TRBD1 matching over 7 bases. From germline, CDR1 is MNHEY and CDR2 SVGAGI. The length of the CDR3 is 16 residues. With 4 bases clipped from V and 5 bases from J, the junction kept 13 bases outside the gene matches. The DNA for the CDR3 is TGTGCCAGCAGTTGGTCCTTGGACAGGTCGGGGTATGGCTACACCTTC. Protein product: CASSWSLDRSGYGYTF.

The chain is built from TRBV6-5 and TRBJ1-2; perhaps TRBD1 as D (6 bases). Trimming left V 7 bases short and J 2 bases short, with 14 bases between. Per germline, CDR1 MNHEY and CDR2 SVGAGI. This CDR3 is 14 amino acids long. In nucleotides, the CDR3 is TGTGCCAGCATCCAGCCGGGGGGCAACTATGGCTACACCTTC. It encodes CASIQPGGNYGYTF.

This clone was picked up a small number of times. This sequence joins TRBV7-9 and TRBJ1-6; D perhaps matches TRBD1 (5 bases). The ends were cut back, 2 bases at V and 12 bases at J, with 11 bases in the middle. CDR1 and CDR2 from the germline V gene are SEHNR and FQNEAQ (reference sequence). This CDR3 is built from 13 residues. The CDR3: CASSLRDSRPLHF. CDR3 bases: TGTGCCAGCAGCTTACGAGACAGCAGACCCCTCCACTTT. Supplemented by reference TRBV7-9 and TRBJ1-6, the full variable domain reads DTGVSQNPRHKITKRGQNVTFRCDPISEHNRLYWYRQTLGQGPEFLTYFQNEAQLEKSRLLSDRFSAERPKGSFSTLEIQRTEQGDSAMYLCASSLRDSRPLHFGNGTRLTVT.